This T cell receptor beta chain appears in the sequencing data of a study of shared clonotypes between healthy human individuals. The CDR3 has 14 amino acids. Trimming removed 0 bases at V and 6 bases at J, with 9 bases between. Germline CDR1 reads MNHEY; CDR2 reads SVGAGI. This clone was picked up one time. Each sorted subset replicate got 200 ng genomic DNA, roughly 30,000 genomes. Sequencing was performed with immunoSEQ multiplex PCR; in TCRdb, only in-frame clones are kept and a portion is missing. The sample shows millions of clones, over 85% of them seen only once. Naive CD8 cells, CD45RO-negative and positively selected for CCR7, excluded terminally differentiated effector memory CD45RA+ cells.

The source of this sequence is a man in his late teens or twenties in good health. Sample: naive CD8+ T cells sorted from blood. J is TRBJ2-1 and V is TRBV6-5; D is perhaps TRBD1 (6 bases). CDR3 amino acids: CASSYSVGGNEQFF. CDR3 DNA: TGTGCCAGCAGTTACTCGGTAGGGGGCAATGAGCAGTTCTTC.